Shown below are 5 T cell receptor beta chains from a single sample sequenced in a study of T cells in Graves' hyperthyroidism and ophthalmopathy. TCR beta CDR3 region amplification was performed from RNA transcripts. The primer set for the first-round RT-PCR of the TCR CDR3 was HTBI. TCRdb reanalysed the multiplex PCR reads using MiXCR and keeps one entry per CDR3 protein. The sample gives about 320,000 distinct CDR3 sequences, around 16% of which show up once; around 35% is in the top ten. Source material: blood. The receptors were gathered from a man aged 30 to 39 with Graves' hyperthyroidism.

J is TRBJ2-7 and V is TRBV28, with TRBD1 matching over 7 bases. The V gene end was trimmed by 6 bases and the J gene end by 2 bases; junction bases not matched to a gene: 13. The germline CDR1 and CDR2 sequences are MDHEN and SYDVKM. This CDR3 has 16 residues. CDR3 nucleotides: TGTGCCAGCAGATCGGACAGGACAAAGTTACCCTACGAGCAGTACTTC. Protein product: CASRSDRTKLPYEQYF.

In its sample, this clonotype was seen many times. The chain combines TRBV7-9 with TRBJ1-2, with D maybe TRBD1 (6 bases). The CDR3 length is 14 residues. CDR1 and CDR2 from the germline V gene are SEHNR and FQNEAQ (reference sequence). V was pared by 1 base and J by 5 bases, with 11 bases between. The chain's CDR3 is CASSLVSRGYGYTF. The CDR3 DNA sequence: TGTGCCAGCAGCTTAGTATCCAGGGGTTATGGCTACACCTTC.

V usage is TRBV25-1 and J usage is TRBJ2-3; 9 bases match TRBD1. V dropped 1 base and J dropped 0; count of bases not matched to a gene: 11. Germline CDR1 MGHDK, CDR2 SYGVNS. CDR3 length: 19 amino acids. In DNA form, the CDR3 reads TGTGCCAGCAGTGAATCCTTCCCGGGACAGGGACCTAGCACAGATACGCAGTATTTT. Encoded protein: CASSESFPGQGPSTDTQYF.

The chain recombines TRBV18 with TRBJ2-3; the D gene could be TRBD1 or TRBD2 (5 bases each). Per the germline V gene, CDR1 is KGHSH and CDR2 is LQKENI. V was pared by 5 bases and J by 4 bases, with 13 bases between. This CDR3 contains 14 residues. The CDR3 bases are TGTGCCAGCTCAGGGGGAGTCCCCCCAGATACGCAGTATTTT. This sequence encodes CASSGGVPPDTQYF.

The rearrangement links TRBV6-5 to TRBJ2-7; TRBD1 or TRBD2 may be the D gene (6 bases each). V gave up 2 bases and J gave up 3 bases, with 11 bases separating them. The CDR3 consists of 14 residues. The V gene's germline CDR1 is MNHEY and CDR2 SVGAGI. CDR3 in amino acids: CASSYIGGGYEQYF. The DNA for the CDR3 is TGTGCCAGCAGTTACATCGGGGGCGGCTACGAGCAGTACTTC.